A selection of T cell receptor beta chains follows, all from one sample in a study of radiation and T cells in renal cell carcinoma. Produced via immunoSEQ multiplex PCR; TCRdb's table is partial and in-frame only. This sample has 45,000 to 55,000 clones; roughly 78% occur once, and the top ten carry about 30%. Sequencing was performed on blood, taken from a patient whose treatment included radiotherapy and nephrectomy. These receptors were collected from a woman aged 65 to 85 with renal cell carcinoma. Both conserved end residues are trimmed from each CDR3. A D gene is named only where the DNA matches it firmly.

TRBD1 | TRBV5-1 | ASSFTGDTTNEKLF
. | TRBV6-5 | ASSYSPNGAYEQY
TRBD1 | TRBV18 | ASLSGTDDSGNTIY
TRBD2 | TRBV5-1 | ASSFGTSGSRGETQY
TRBD2 | TRBV5-1 | ASSLDHLAGEVDTQY
TRBD1 | TRBV7-9 | ASSLGQGAGQPQH
. | TRBV5-1 | ASSLEEGRTEAF
TRBD1 | TRBV5-6 | ASSGDRGREDTQY
. | TRBV4-2 | ASSQRLKGGGEQY
. | TRBV18 | ASSVQSTPTDTQY
. | TRBV5-1 | ASSLGGSPSGYT
. | TRBV29-1 | SVDPSTDTQY
TRBD2 | TRBV19 | ASSWGLEGYEQY
. | TRBV6-1 | ASSEWRGPYEQY
TRBD1 | TRBV29-1 | SAGQFEAF
TRBD1 | TRBV5-4 | ASSEGQGAKDTQY
TRBD1 | TRBV4-3 | ASSLDRAWDYGYT
TRBD1 | TRBV6-5 | ASSPGQSSGNTIY